Listed here are 26 T cell receptor beta chains from one sample, sequenced in a study of T cell repertoires in cytomegalovirus infection. Their antigen targets remain unknown. TCRdb processed the reads anew with MiXCR; each CDR3 protein has one entry. The table lists 370,000 or so distinct CDR3 sequences, roughly a third of them singletons. Sequenced material: cultured PBMCs, taken from culture after CMV antigen stimulation. The receptors stem from a human donor in good health (CMV status not recorded). Some clones in this sample may be carry-over from other donors' samples.

Only a few counts were recorded for this clonotype. The rearrangement uses TRBV11-2 and TRBJ1-2, with D tentatively TRBD1 (6 bases). The CDR3 is 12 amino acids. Germline V gives CDR1 SGHAT, CDR2 FQNNGV. With 2 bases removed from V and 6 bases from J, the gap between germline ends came to 7 bases. Written as DNA, the CDR3 is TGTGCCAGCAGCTTACCAGGGGATGGCTACACCTTC. Translated, it gives CASSLPGDGYTF.

This clonotype was seen more than once but under ten times. This chain links TRBV5-6 with TRBJ2-6; 7 bases align to TRBD1. The CDR3 sequence is 15 residues long. J was trimmed by 3 bases and V by 4 bases; bases with no gene match: 4. Looked up from germline, CDR1 is SGHDT and CDR2 is YYEEEE. The CDR3 region is CASSPTGYGANVLTF. Written as DNA, the CDR3 is TGTGCCAGCAGCCCGACAGGGTATGGGGCCAACGTCCTGACTTTC.

This clonotype has a handful of counts. The V call is TRBV7-6, the J call TRBJ2-1, with a tentative D call TRBD1 (6 bases). Germline-derived CDR1 and CDR2 are SGHVS and FNYEAQ. V lost 8 bases, J lost 2 bases, and 19 bases lay in between. The CDR3 totals 16 residues. For the CDR3, the DNA is TGTGCCAGCTCTCTTTTACCGGACAGACCCTACAATGAGCAGTTCTTC. Amino acid sequence: CASSLLPDRPYNEQFF.

The gene calls are TRBV7-9 and TRBJ2-3; tentative D call: TRBD1 (6 bases). Germline V gene data show CDR1 as SEHNR and CDR2 as FQNEAQ (reference sequence). Deletions cut 4 bases from V and 7 bases from J, with 21 bases between. CDR3 length: 16 amino acids. The DNA for the CDR3 is TGTGCCAGCAGCTCCCTAACAGGGCGTGACTTACATACGCAGTATTTT. Translated, it gives CASSSLTGRDLHTQYF.

The chain combines TRBV7-2 with TRBJ2-1; D ambiguous. The CDR3 spans 13 residues. CDR1 and CDR2 (germline): SGHTA, FQGNSA. Trimming pared 5 bases from V and 8 bases from J, leaving 13 bases between. CDR3 amino acids: CASSLQGNDEQFF. CDR3 coding DNA: TGTGCCAGCAGCCTACAAGGAAACGATGAGCAGTTCTTC.

This clonotype occurred a few times. The V gene is TRBV7-2, the J gene TRBJ2-5; no firm D call. V gave up 2 bases and J gave up 1 base, with 8 bases separating them. Germline CDR1 and CDR2: SGHTA and FQGNSA. The CDR3 has 14 amino acids. The CDR3 is CASSLQASQETQYF. The CDR3 DNA reads as TGTGCCAGCAGCTTACAAGCGTCCCAAGAGACCCAGTACTTC.

The CDR3 loop is CASSQNRGRANYGYTF. The CDR3 DNA sequence: TGTGCCAGCAGCCAAAACAGGGGTAGGGCTAACTATGGCTACACCTTC. The chain links TRBV7-8 to TRBJ1-2; 7 bases are a match to TRBD1. The CDR3 has 16 amino acids. The germline CDR1 and CDR2 sequences are SGHVS and FQNEAQ. V dropped 5 bases and J dropped 0; count of bases not matched to a gene: 9. Drawing the rest from reference TRBV7-8 and TRBJ1-2, the complete variable domain is GAGVSQSPRYKVAKRGQDVALRCDPISGHVSLFWYQQALGQGPEFLTYFQNEAQLDKSGLPSDRFFAERPEGSVSTLKIQRTQQEDSAVYLCASSQNRGRANYGYTFGSGTRLTVV.

V gene TRBV19 combines with J gene TRBJ2-5; D not certain. Trimming left V 9 bases short and J 7 bases short, with 24 bases between. Germline V CDR1 and CDR2: LNHDA, SQIVND (reference sequence). CDR3 length: 15 amino acids. The CDR3 spells CASRPGLDPVGTQYF. CDR3 DNA: TGTGCCAGCAGACCTGGGCTAGACCCGGTCGGGACCCAGTACTTC.

The CDR3 reads CASRRDSNYGYTF. The CDR3 DNA reads as TGTGCCAGCAGGCGGGACAGTAACTATGGCTACACCTTC. This chain connects TRBV28 to TRBJ1-2, with TRBD1 matching over 7 bases. This CDR3 comprises 13 residues. Germline lookup yields CDR1 MDHEN and CDR2 SYDVKM. V dropped 6 bases and J dropped 1; count of bases not matched to a gene: 2.

In its sample, this clonotype was seen a few times. The rearrangement uses TRBV10-3 and TRBJ2-3; perhaps TRBD1 as D (6 bases). This CDR3 spans 14 amino acids. Germline values: CDR1 ENHRY, CDR2 SYGVKD. Trimming took off 5 bases at V and 3 bases at J, with 12 bases between the two ends. The CDR3: CAISWTEETDTQYF. As DNA, the CDR3 is TGTGCCATCAGTTGGACAGAGGAAACAGATACGCAGTATTTT.

This clonotype has more than one count but fewer than ten. The CDR3 DNA reads TGCGCCAGCAGCCAAGGCGCGCAAAGCTCCTACAATGAGCAGTTCTTC. Residues: CASSQGAQSSYNEQFF. The rearrangement uses TRBV4-1 and TRBJ2-1; D is uncertain. The CDR3 covers 16 residues. Germline V gene sequence: CDR1 MGHRA, CDR2 YSYEKL. V gave up 1 base and J gave up 0 bases, with 10 bases separating them.

This clonotype has at least ten counts. The V call is TRBV7-2, the J call TRBJ2-7; 8 bases fit TRBD2. J lost 6 bases, V lost 5 bases, and 6 bases had no gene match. The germline gives CDR1 SGHTA, CDR2 FQGNSA. CDR3 length: 13 residues. CDR3 residues: CASSRSGGGEQYV. The CDR3 DNA follows: TGTGCCAGCAGCCGAAGCGGGGGCGGCGAGCAGTACGTC.

The V gene is TRBV7-9, the J gene TRBJ2-7; a weak D match, TRBD1 (6 bases). This CDR3 has 16 amino acids. Germline loops: CDR1 SEHNR, CDR2 FQNEAQ (reference sequence). V lost 1 base and J lost 3, with 16 bases in between. The CDR3 nucleotides read TGTGCCAGCAGCTTAGACCACGGACAGACGAACTACGAGCAGTACTTC. It encodes CASSLDHGQTNYEQYF.

The chain has TRBV6-5 and TRBJ1-2, with D hard to call. Germline lookup yields CDR1 MNHEY and CDR2 SVGAGI. V was cut by 5 bases and J by 5 bases, with 3 bases left in between. The length of the CDR3 is 10 residues. Here the CDR3 DNA reads TGTGCCAGCAGTCTTTATGGCTACACCTTC. Translated: CASSLYGYTF.

There are a few counts of this clonotype. The chain recombines TRBV12-3 or TRBV12-4 with TRBJ1-3, with D uncertain. V lost 6 bases and J lost 1, with 10 bases in between. The CDR3 is 14 residues long. The CDR3 loop is CASRSTASGNTIYF. CDR3 nucleotides: TGTGCCAGCAGATCAACAGCTTCTGGAAACACCATATATTTT.

The chain combines TRBV3-1 with TRBJ1-4; 9 nucleotides align to TRBD1. There are 15 residues in the CDR3. The V and J ends lost 2 bases and 8 bases, in that order; junction bases with no gene match: 6. Germline V CDR1 and CDR2: LGHDT, YNNKEL (reference sequence). The CDR3 coding sequence is TGTGCCAGCAGCCAACCCGGGACAGGGACCGAAAAACTGTTTTTT. Translated, it gives CASSQPGTGTEKLFF. Based on the CDR3 plus reference TRBV3-1 and TRBJ1-4, the full variable domain is DTAVSQTPKYLVTQMGNDKSIKCEQNLGHDTMYWYKQDSKKFLKIMFSYNNKELIINETVPNRFSPKSPDKAHLNLHINSLELGDSAVYFCASSQPGTGTEKLFFGSGTQLSVL.

The chain employs TRBV19 and TRBJ2-3; TRBD2 agrees at 15 bases. V was pared by 9 bases and J by 7 bases, with 8 bases of the junction left unmatched. Germline CDR1 reads LNHDA; CDR2 reads SQIVND (reference sequence). The CDR3 is 15 residues long. CDR3 in DNA: TGTGCCAGCACTTCGGGACTAGCGGGAGGAAATACGCAGTATTTT. This translates into CASTSGLAGGNTQYF.

This clonotype came up a few times. The chain has TRBV6-5 and TRBJ1-2; D is possibly TRBD1 (6 bases). Germline V gene data show CDR1 as MNHEY and CDR2 as SVGAGI. The CDR3 runs to 15 residues. V was shortened by 0 bases and J by 7 bases, with 15 bases between the two germline ends. The CDR3 coding sequence is TGTGCCAGCAGTTACTCGCCGGGGGCAAGGGGTGGCTACACCTTC. Protein: CASSYSPGARGGYTF.

This chain connects TRBV11-2 to TRBJ1-4; TRBD1 aligns across 9 bases. Per germline, CDR1 SGHAT and CDR2 FQNNGV. This CDR3 is 15 amino acids long. V lost 5 bases to trimming and J lost 8 bases; unmatched junction nucleotides: 9. This CDR3 is CASSPQGTGHEKLFF. The CDR3 coding sequence is TGTGCCAGCAGCCCCCAGGGGACAGGGCACGAAAAACTGTTTTTT. The whole variable domain, remainder taken from reference TRBV11-2 and TRBJ1-4, is EAGVAQSPRYKIIEKRQSVAFWCNPISGHATLYWYQQILGQGPKLLIQFQNNGVVDDSQLPKDRFSAERLKGVDSTLKIQPAKLEDSAVYLCASSPQGTGHEKLFFGSGTQLSVL.

This clonotype was found a few times. The chain has TRBV6-5 and TRBJ2-1; weak D call: TRBD2 (9 bases). Germline V gene data show CDR1 as MNHEY and CDR2 as SVGAGI. This CDR3 region has 19 residues. With 2 bases removed from V and 9 bases from J, the gap between germline ends came to 29 bases. CDR3 bases: TGTGCCAGCAGTTACAGGGGCAGGGGGCTAGCGGGATTAGTTTCTGAGCAGTTCTTC. Residues: CASSYRGRGLAGLVSEQFF.

The rearrangement links TRBV6-1 to TRBJ2-7, with D tentatively TRBD2 (5 bases). The CDR3 has 13 residues. The V end lost 4 bases, the J end lost 2 bases, and 9 bases lay between the germline ends. Germline CDR1 and CDR2: MNHNS and SASEGT. This CDR3 is CASSVAGAYEQYV. In DNA, the CDR3 is TGTGCCAGCAGTGTAGCCGGGGCCTACGAGCAGTACGTC.

The rearrangement joins TRBV4-1 to TRBJ1-4; TRBD1 might be the D (5 bases). Trimming shortened V by 0 bases and J by 8 bases, and 13 bases separated the two germline ends. This CDR3 comprises 15 residues. CDR1 MGHRA and CDR2 YSYEKL come from the germline V gene. The CDR3 sequence: CASSQDFRDGEKLFF. In DNA, the CDR3 is TGCGCCAGCAGCCAAGACTTCCGGGACGGGGAAAAACTGTTTTTT.

In its sample, this clonotype was seen many times. This chain uses TRBV6-1 with TRBJ1-1, with D tentatively TRBD1 (6 bases). The CDR3 consists of 13 residues. V lost 4 bases and J 3 bases, leaving 9 bases between the germline ends. Per germline, CDR1 MNHNS and CDR2 SASEGT. CDR3 coding DNA: TGTGCCAGCAGTGGGACAGAGTACACTGAAGCTTTCTTT. Translated, it gives CASSGTEYTEAFF.

V is TRBV7-2 and J is TRBJ1-3, with a weak D call TRBD1 (5 bases). V was clipped by 3 bases and J by 2 bases, with 8 bases between them. The CDR3 contains 14 residues. CDR1 is SGHTA and CDR2 is FQGNSA in the germline V gene. This CDR3 is CASSFMTAGNTIYF. CDR3 DNA sequence: TGTGCCAGCAGCTTTATGACAGCTGGAAACACCATATATTTT.

There are a few counts of this clonotype. V gene TRBV4-1 combines with J gene TRBJ1-5, with D unresolved. V lost 0 bases and J 3 bases, leaving 15 bases between the germline ends. CDR1 is MGHRA and CDR2 is YSYEKL in the germline V gene. This CDR3 has 17 amino acids. The CDR3 sequence is CASSQDPEVGLNQPQHF. CDR3 nucleotide sequence: TGCGCCAGCAGCCAAGACCCTGAGGTAGGCCTCAATCAGCCCCAGCATTTT.

This clonotype was counted at least ten times. The V and J genes are TRBV7-8 and TRBJ1-2; tentatively, D is TRBD1 (6 bases). This CDR3 region has 15 residues. V gave up 7 bases and J gave up 4 bases, with 19 bases separating them. Germline loops: CDR1 SGHVS, CDR2 FQNEAQ. CDR3 sequence: CASKLRGGAGYGYTF. For the CDR3, the DNA is TGTGCCAGCAAGCTCCGAGGGGGGGCGGGCTATGGCTACACCTTC.